The 10 T cell receptor beta chains reported below all come from one sample, sequenced in a study of shared clonotypes between healthy human individuals. Sequenced by immunoSEQ multiplex PCR; TCRdb stores in-frame clones only, minus some. The repertoire holds about 1.5 million clones, with approximately 98% as singletons. The sequenced sample was naive CD4+ T cells sorted from blood. As to subset: CD45RA+ positively selected. The receptors derive from a young man in good health.

This clone appeared once. The chain joins TRBV29-1 to TRBJ2-2; TRBD2 is a possible D gene (6 bases). Germline-derived CDR1 and CDR2 are SQVTM and ANQGSEA. The ends were cut back, 7 bases at V and 3 bases at J, with 15 bases in the middle. The CDR3 length is 14 residues. The CDR3 bases are TGCAGCGGGGGAGGAGGGTTGGACACCGGGGAGCTGTTTTTT. Translating it yields CSGGGGLDTGELFF.

This clone is a singleton in its sample. The rearrangement joins TRBV11-2 to TRBJ1-1; TRBD1 is a possible D gene (5 bases). Germline CDR1 is SGHAT and CDR2 is FQNNGV. The CDR3 runs 15 residues. V was cut by 6 bases and J by 4 bases, with 18 bases left in between. The CDR3 is CASRGGRERSTEAFF. The CDR3 bases are TGTGCCAGCAGGGGGGGGAGGGAAAGGAGCACTGAAGCTTTCTTT.

The rearrangement uses TRBV7-8 and TRBJ2-2; D remains unclear. Germline CDR1 SGHVS, CDR2 FQNEAQ. The CDR3 is 17 residues long. V was clipped by 2 bases and J by 7 bases, with 20 bases between them. CDR3 sequence reads: CASSLSEVTVYGGELFF. The DNA for the CDR3 is TGTGCCAGCAGCTTATCTGAAGTAACAGTTTATGGCGGGGAGCTGTTTTTT.

The chain is built from TRBV28 and TRBJ2-3; D might be TRBD2 (7 bases). Trimming pared 8 bases from V and 5 bases from J, leaving 14 bases between. Germline V gives CDR1 MDHEN, CDR2 SYDVKM. The CDR3 extends over 13 amino acids. The CDR3 spells CASDGRGRDTQYF. The CDR3 region has the DNA TGTGCCAGCGACGGGCGGGGGCGAGATACGCAGTATTTT.

Concerning this clone itself: Other nucleotide sequences from this sample produce the same CDR3. The rearrangement joins TRBV5-6 to TRBJ1-5; D ambiguous. CDR1 is SGHDT and CDR2 is YYEEEE in the germline V gene. Trimming left V 2 bases short and J 3 bases short, with 3 bases between. This CDR3 has 12 residues. CDR3 in amino acids: CASSLSNQPQHF. The CDR3 bases are TGTGCCAGCAGCTTATCCAATCAGCCCCAGCATTTT.

The chain recombines TRBV9 with TRBJ2-3; TRBD2 agrees at 13 bases. The CDR3 is made up of 17 amino acids. Germline V gene sequence: CDR1 SGDLS, CDR2 YYNGEE. V was pared by 4 bases and J by 8 bases, with 13 bases of the junction left unmatched. CDR3 region: CASSLGLAGDQRGTQYF. CDR3 DNA sequence: TGTGCCAGCAGCCTCGGACTAGCGGGAGATCAGCGGGGTACGCAGTATTTT.

The chain uses TRBV4-2 and TRBJ2-2; D is undetermined. The V end lost 5 bases, the J end lost 6 bases, and 7 bases lay between the germline ends. In germline, CDR1 is LGHNA, CDR2 YNFKEQ. This CDR3 spans 12 amino acids. The CDR3 bases are TGTGCCAGCAGCAGGCATCCCGGGGAGCTGTTTTTT. Translating it yields CASSRHPGELFF.

The rearrangement joins TRBV6-5 to TRBJ2-3, with 11 bases identical to TRBD1. Trimming removed 8 bases from V and 4 bases from J; junction bases left unmatched: 5. CDR3 length: 14 residues. CDR1 MNHEY and CDR2 SVGAGI come from the germline V gene. DNA for the CDR3: TGTGCCAGCTTAAAGGGACAGGGGGCAGATACGCAGTATTTT. Amino acid sequence: CASLKGQGADTQYF.

In this sample, this clone turned up once. The chain is built from TRBV29-1 and TRBJ2-7; D is tentatively TRBD1 or TRBD2 (6 bases each). This CDR3 is built from 15 residues. CDR1 is SQVTM and CDR2 is ANQGSEA in the germline V gene. Deletions cut 5 bases from V and 3 bases from J, with 20 bases between. The CDR3 protein is CSVHEWGAGSYEQYF. The CDR3 DNA is TGCAGCGTTCATGAGTGGGGGGCTGGCAGCTACGAGCAGTACTTC.

The chain carries TRBV6-1 and TRBJ2-7; D may be TRBD2 (5 bases). Germline CDR1 reads MNHNS; CDR2 reads SASEGT. V lost 1 base, J lost 6 bases, and 10 bases lay in between. This CDR3 region has 13 residues. This CDR3 is CASSEGRQREQYF. CDR3 DNA: TGTGCCAGCAGTGAAGGGAGGCAGCGCGAGCAGTACTTC.